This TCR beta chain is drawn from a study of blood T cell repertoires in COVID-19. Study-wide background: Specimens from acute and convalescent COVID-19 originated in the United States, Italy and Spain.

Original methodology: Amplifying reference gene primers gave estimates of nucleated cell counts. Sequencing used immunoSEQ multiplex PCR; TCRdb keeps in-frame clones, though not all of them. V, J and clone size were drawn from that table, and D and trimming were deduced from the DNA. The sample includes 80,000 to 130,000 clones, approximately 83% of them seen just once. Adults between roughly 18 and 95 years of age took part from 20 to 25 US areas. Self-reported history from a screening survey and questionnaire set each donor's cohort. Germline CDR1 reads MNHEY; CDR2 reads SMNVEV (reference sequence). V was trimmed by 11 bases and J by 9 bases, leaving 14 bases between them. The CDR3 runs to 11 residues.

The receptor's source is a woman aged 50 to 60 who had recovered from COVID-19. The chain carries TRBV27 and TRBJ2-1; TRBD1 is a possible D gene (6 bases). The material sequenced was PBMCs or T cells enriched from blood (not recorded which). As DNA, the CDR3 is TGTGCCCCCTACCAGGGGCCTGAGCAGTTCTTC. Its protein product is CAPYQGPEQFF.